These T cell receptor beta chains were read from a single sample in a study of cytomegalovirus exposure and HLA in healthy donors. Method: immunoSEQ multiplex PCR; TCRdb's copy keeps in-frame clones and lacks some. The sample has 150,000 to 200,000 clones; around 83% are singletons. Sequences were obtained from PBMCs. The source of these receptors is a woman between 40 and 55 years old in good health and CMV-seronegative. Each CDR3 is given with its conserved first and last residue. A D gene is named only where the DNA matches it firmly. Not every row has a clone size; where given, it reads once, few, many or a size class.

J: TRBJ1-1; V: TRBV11-3; D: NA; size: NA; DNA: TGTGCCAGCAGCTTAGCTTCGGGAGGCAACACTGAAGCTTTCTTT; CDR3: CASSLASGGNTEAFF
J: TRBJ1-3; V: TRBV19; D: NA; size: few; DNA: TGTGCCAGTAGCGTACAGGGAAATGGAAACACCATATATTTT; CDR3: CASSVQGNGNTIYF
J: TRBJ1-3; V: TRBV19; D: NA; size: NA; DNA: TGTGCCAGTAGTCCCTTCGGGGGGCCACCCAGCTCTGGAAACACCATATATTTT; CDR3: CASSPFGGPPSSGNTIYF
J: TRBJ1-1; V: TRBV9; D: NA; size: NA; DNA: TGTGCCAGCAGCGTAGGGGGAGGCAGGTCGTGGGCTGAAGCTTTCTTT; CDR3: CASSVGGGRSWAEAFF
J: TRBJ2-2; V: TRBV2; D: TRBD1; size: NA; DNA: TGTGCCAGCAGTGAACAGGGGGCCGATACCGGGGAGCTGTTTTTT; CDR3: CASSEQGADTGELFF
J: TRBJ2-5; V: TRBV9; D: TRBD1; size: NA; DNA: TGTGCCAGCAGCGTAGGGACGACAGGGGAGACCCAGTACTTC; CDR3: CASSVGTTGETQYF
J: TRBJ2-3; V: TRBV11-2; D: TRBD1; size: NA; DNA: TGTGCCAGCAGCTTAGGGACAGGGAGCAGGGCGCAGTATTTT; CDR3: CASSLGTGSRAQYF
J: TRBJ2-1; V: TRBV4-1; D: TRBD1; size: NA; DNA: TGCGCCAGCAGCCAGGTCACAGGGGGCGGCTTGAATGAGCAGTTCTTC; CDR3: CASSQVTGGGLNEQFF
J: TRBJ2-5; V: TRBV5-1; D: TRBD2; size: NA; DNA: TGCGCCAGCAGCTTGGGAAGTGGCGGGAGTCGATGGGAGACCCAGTACTTC; CDR3: CASSLGSGGSRWETQYF
J: TRBJ1-1; V: TRBV10-3; D: TRBD1; size: NA; DNA: TGTGCCATCCTTGACAGGGGGAACACTGAAGCTTTCTTT; CDR3: CAILDRGNTEAFF
J: TRBJ2-3; V: TRBV6-6; D: TRBD2; size: few; DNA: TGTGCCAGCAGTGTCGGACTAGCGGGAGCATATACGCAGTATTTT; CDR3: CASSVGLAGAYTQYF
J: TRBJ2-7; V: TRBV7-2; D: TRBD2; size: NA; DNA: TGTGCCAGCAGCTTAGACGGACGGGAGGGCTACGAGCAGTACTTC; CDR3: CASSLDGREGYEQYF
J: TRBJ2-1; V: TRBV5-4; D: NA; size: NA; DNA: TGTGCCAGCAGCCAACAGGGTTTTTTGGTTGGTGAGCAGTTCTTC; CDR3: CASSQQGFLVGEQFF
J: TRBJ1-3; V: TRBV6-1; D: NA; size: NA; DNA: TGTGCCAGCAGTGAAAGCGTCCTAGCCGGAAACACCATATATTTT; CDR3: CASSESVLAGNTIYF
J: TRBJ2-2; V: TRBV7-3; D: NA; size: NA; DNA: TGTGCCAGCAGCCCCAGCGGGAACACCGGGGAGCTGTTTTTT; CDR3: CASSPSGNTGELFF
J: TRBJ2-3; V: TRBV7-9; D: NA; size: once; DNA: TGTGCCAGCAGCTCAGTCACAGATACGCAGTATTTT; CDR3: CASSSVTDTQYF
J: TRBJ2-7; V: TRBV4-3; D: NA; size: few; DNA: TGCGCCAGCAGCCCAGAGTTAGGGGACTCTCTGTTGGAGCAGTACTTC; CDR3: CASSPELGDSLLEQYF
J: TRBJ2-1; V: TRBV9; D: NA; size: few; DNA: TGTGCCAGCAGCGTAGGACTACACCGTTACAATGAGCAGTTCTTC; CDR3: CASSVGLHRYNEQFF
J: TRBJ2-1; V: TRBV7-9; D: TRBD2; size: NA; DNA: TGTGCCAGCAGCTTAGGGGGTAGCGGGAGTCCTTGGGTTATGAATGAGCAGTTCTTC; CDR3: CASSLGGSGSPWVMNEQFF
J: TRBJ2-3; V: TRBV7-2; D: TRBD2; size: NA; DNA: TGTGCCAGCAGCTTAGGCATAGCGGGAGCGGGAACAGATACGCAGTATTTT; CDR3: CASSLGIAGAGTDTQYF
J: TRBJ1-3; V: TRBV28; D: NA; size: NA; DNA: TGTGCCGGCCAGGGTGGAGGGCCAGCTGGAAACACCATATATTTT; CDR3: CAGQGGGPAGNTIYF
J: TRBJ2-2; V: TRBV19; D: NA; size: NA; DNA: TGTGCCAGTAGTATACGGAGGGCAGGGGGCACCGGGGAGCTGTTTTTT; CDR3: CASSIRRAGGTGELFF
J: TRBJ2-1; V: TRBV15; D: NA; size: NA; DNA: TGTGCCACCAGCAGATCCCGATCCGGGATCAATGAGCAGTTCTTC; CDR3: CATSRSRSGINEQFF
J: TRBJ1-2; V: TRBV6-1; D: NA; size: NA; DNA: TGTGCCAGCAGTAATGCCTTTGGGGGCAACGGCTACACCTTC; CDR3: CASSNAFGGNGYTF
J: TRBJ2-1; V: TRBV19; D: TRBD1; size: NA; DNA: TGTGCCAGTGCCCCCGGGACAGGGAATTCCAATGAGCAGTTCTTC; CDR3: CASAPGTGNSNEQFF
J: TRBJ2-1; V: TRBV5-6; D: TRBD2; size: NA; DNA: TGTGCCAGCAGACTAATAGCGGGAGGCCGCAATGAGCAGTTCTTC; CDR3: CASRLIAGGRNEQFF
J: TRBJ1-2; V: TRBV29-1; D: NA; size: few; DNA: TGCAGCGTTGGACAAGCCAGGGGAGGCTACACCTTC; CDR3: CSVGQARGGYTF
J: TRBJ2-1; V: TRBV5-1; D: TRBD1; size: once; DNA: TGCGCCAGCAGCTTCGGACAGGGGAGGAATGAGCAGTTCTTC; CDR3: CASSFGQGRNEQFF
J: TRBJ1-1; V: TRBV18; D: NA; size: few; DNA: TGTGCCAGCTCACTAAGGACAGAGATGAACACTGAAGCTTTCTTT; CDR3: CASSLRTEMNTEAFF
J: TRBJ2-7; V: TRBV19; D: NA; size: NA; DNA: TGTGCCAGTAGTGAGAACAGTCCCGAGCAGTACTTC; CDR3: CASSENSPEQYF
J: TRBJ1-2; V: TRBV21-1; D: NA; size: NA; DNA: TGTGCCAGCAGCAACCCAACAGGGGCCTATGGCTACACCTTC; CDR3: CASSNPTGAYGYTF
J: TRBJ2-2; V: TRBV7-3; D: TRBD2; size: NA; DNA: TGTGCCAGCAGCCGTGGGGGGGCCGGGGAGCTGTTTTTT; CDR3: CASSRGGAGELFF
J: TRBJ2-7; V: TRBV15; D: TRBD2; size: few; DNA: TGTGCCACCAGCAGAGCCGGACTAGCGGGATCCCACGAGCAGTACTTC; CDR3: CATSRAGLAGSHEQYF
J: TRBJ1-4; V: TRBV7-2; D: NA; size: once; DNA: TGTGCCAGCAGCTTATTTTGGGGGAGGGAGGAAAAACTGTTTTTT; CDR3: CASSLFWGREEKLFF
J: TRBJ1-4; V: TRBV19; D: TRBD1; size: NA; DNA: TGTGCCAGTAGTAACAGGGGGACTAATGAAAAACTGTTTTTT; CDR3: CASSNRGTNEKLFF
J: TRBJ1-2; V: TRBV18; D: TRBD1; size: NA; DNA: TGTGCCAGCTCACTAGGACAGGGGGCAGGTGGCTACACCTTC; CDR3: CASSLGQGAGGYTF
J: TRBJ2-2; V: TRBV7-9; D: NA; size: NA; DNA: TGTGCCAGCAGTAGTGCCGCTACCGGGGAGCTGTTTTTT; CDR3: CASSSAATGELFF
J: TRBJ2-7; V: TRBV9; D: TRBD2; size: NA; DNA: TGTGCCAGCAGCGTAGTGGGAGGGGAGCAGTACTTC; CDR3: CASSVVGGEQYF
J: TRBJ2-3; V: TRBV2; D: TRBD2; size: few; DNA: TGTGCCAGCAGTAGATCCGGGACTAGCGTTCGCACAGATACGCAGTATTTT; CDR3: CASSRSGTSVRTDTQYF
J: TRBJ2-1; V: TRBV18; D: NA; size: NA; DNA: TGTGCCAGCTCACCACCGGATACAGGGCGCAATGAGCAGTTCTTC; CDR3: CASSPPDTGRNEQFF
J: TRBJ1-2; V: TRBV7-2; D: NA; size: NA; DNA: TGTGCCAGCAGCTTAGGCGGAGGCTACACCTTC; CDR3: CASSLGGGYTF
J: TRBJ2-1; V: TRBV20-1; D: TRBD2; size: NA; DNA: TGCAGTGCTAGCGGGAGGTATGAGCAGTTCTTC; CDR3: CSASGRYEQFF
J: TRBJ1-1; V: TRBV7-9; D: NA; size: NA; DNA: TGTGCCAGCAGCCTCGGGGATCACGCTGAAGCTTTCTTT; CDR3: CASSLGDHAEAFF
J: TRBJ1-3; V: TRBV11-2; D: NA; size: NA; DNA: TGTGCCAGCAGCTTAGCCGGTACTCCAGGAAACACCATATATTTT; CDR3: CASSLAGTPGNTIYF
J: TRBJ2-7; V: TRBV2; D: TRBD2; size: NA; DNA: TGTGCCAGCACTCGGAATAGCGGGACATCCTCCTACGAGCAGTACTTC; CDR3: CASTRNSGTSSYEQYF
J: TRBJ2-7; V: TRBV5-1; D: TRBD1; size: NA; DNA: TGCGCCAGCAGCAGACAGGGCCTTTCGATGGACGAGCAGTACTTC; CDR3: CASSRQGLSMDEQYF
J: TRBJ2-1; V: TRBV7-7; D: NA; size: NA; DNA: TGTGCCAGCAGCCCAGGGGGGACTAGAAATGAGCAGTTCTTC; CDR3: CASSPGGTRNEQFF
J: TRBJ1-5; V: TRBV21-1; D: NA; size: NA; DNA: TGTGCCAGCGGTCTTTACCTCTCGGAGAGCAATCAGCCCCAGCATTTT; CDR3: CASGLYLSESNQPQHF
J: TRBJ1-1; V: TRBV29-1; D: NA; size: few; DNA: TGCAGCGTTGAAGTTAGAGGGAAGGGCACTGAAGCTTTCTTT; CDR3: CSVEVRGKGTEAFF
J: TRBJ1-5; V: TRBV19; D: TRBD1; size: NA; DNA: TGTGCCAGTACCTTGACAGGGAGCAGTCAGCCCCAGCATTTT; CDR3: CASTLTGSSQPQHF
J: TRBJ2-1; V: TRBV19; D: NA; size: few; DNA: TGTGCCAGTCGCCAGCGGAGCTCCTACAATGAGCAGTTCTTC; CDR3: CASRQRSSYNEQFF
J: TRBJ2-2; V: TRBV19; D: TRBD2; size: NA; DNA: TGTGCCAGTAGTCTCAGACTAGCGGAGCTCGCGAACACCGGGGAGCTGTTTTTT; CDR3: CASSLRLAELANTGELFF
J: TRBJ2-3; V: TRBV5-6; D: NA; size: NA; DNA: TGTGCCAGCAGCCGCGGGGAGTGGGAGGCGACAGATACGCAGTATTTT; CDR3: CASSRGEWEATDTQYF
J: TRBJ1-2; V: TRBV7-2; D: TRBD1; size: NA; DNA: TGTGCCAGCACCGTGGGACAGTTTGATGGCTACACCTTC; CDR3: CASTVGQFDGYTF